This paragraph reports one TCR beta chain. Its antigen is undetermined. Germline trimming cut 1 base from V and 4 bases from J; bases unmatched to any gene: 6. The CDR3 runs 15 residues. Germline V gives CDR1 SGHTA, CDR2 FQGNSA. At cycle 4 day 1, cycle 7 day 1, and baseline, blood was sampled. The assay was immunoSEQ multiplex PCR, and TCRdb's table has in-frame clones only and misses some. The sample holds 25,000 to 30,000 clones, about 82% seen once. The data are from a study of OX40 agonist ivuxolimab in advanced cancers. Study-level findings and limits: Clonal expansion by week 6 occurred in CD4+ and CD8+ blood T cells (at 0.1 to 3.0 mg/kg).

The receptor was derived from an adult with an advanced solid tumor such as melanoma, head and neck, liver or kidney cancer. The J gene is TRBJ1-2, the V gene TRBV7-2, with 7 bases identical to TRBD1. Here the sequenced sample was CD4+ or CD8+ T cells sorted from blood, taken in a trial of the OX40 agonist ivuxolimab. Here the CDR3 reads CASSLEQGPFYGYTF. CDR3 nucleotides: TGTGCCAGCAGCTTAGAACAGGGGCCTTTCTATGGCTACACCTTC.